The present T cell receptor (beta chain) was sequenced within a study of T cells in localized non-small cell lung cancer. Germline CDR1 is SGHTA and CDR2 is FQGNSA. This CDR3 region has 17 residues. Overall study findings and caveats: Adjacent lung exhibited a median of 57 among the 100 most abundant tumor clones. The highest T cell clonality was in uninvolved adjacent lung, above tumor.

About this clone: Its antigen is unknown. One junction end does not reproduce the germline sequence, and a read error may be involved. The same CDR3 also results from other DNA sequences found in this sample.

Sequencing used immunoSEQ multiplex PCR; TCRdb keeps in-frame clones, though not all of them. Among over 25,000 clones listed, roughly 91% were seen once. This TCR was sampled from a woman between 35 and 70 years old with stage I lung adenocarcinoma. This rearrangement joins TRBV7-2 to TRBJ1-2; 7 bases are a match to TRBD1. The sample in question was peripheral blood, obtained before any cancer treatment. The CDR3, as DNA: TGTGCCAGCAGCCCAAAGACAGGGTCCCGGGCTAACTATGGCTATACCTTC. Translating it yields CASSPKTGSRANYGYTF.